The 2 T cell receptor beta chains reported below all come from one sample, sequenced in a study of T-cell memory formation after mild COVID-19. TCRdb passed the 5' RACE reads through MiXCR, listing each CDR3 protein once. The sample holds approximately 450,000 distinct CDR3 sequences; 15% to 20% are singletons and the top ten take 9% to 15%. The sequencing sample was made of PBMCs or a T cell subset sorted from them (not recorded which). The receptors come from an adult woman who had mild COVID-19 (a few samples of this study predate the infection). Cell type and time point are not known.

This clonotype was counted only a few times. The chain combines TRBV5-1 with TRBJ2-3; D assignment may be TRBD1 or TRBD2 (5 bases each). The V and J ends lost 5 bases and 0 bases respectively, with 16 bases between them. The CDR3 covers 16 residues. Germline V gene data show CDR1 as SGHRS and CDR2 as YFSETQ. DNA for the CDR3: TGCGCCAGCAGGGACGGACAAGGGAGTAGCACAGATACGCAGTATTTT. It translates to CASRDGQGSSTDTQYF.

This clonotype was found a few times. The chain is built from TRBV7-9 and TRBJ2-1; D is undetermined. Germline V CDR1 and CDR2: SEHNR, FQNEAQ (reference sequence). The ends were cut back, 5 bases at V and 6 bases at J, with 8 bases in the middle. The CDR3 spans 12 residues. CDR3 bases: TGTGCCAGCAGCCCCCCGTTCAATGAGCAGTTCTTC. Translated, it gives CASSPPFNEQFF.